This T cell receptor (beta chain) was recorded in a study of CD8+CD57+ T cells in acquired aplastic anemia. Across the study: Across the sorted CD4+ and CD8+ cells, DNA amounts averaged about 3 ug.

In this sample, this clonotype turned up once. What it binds is not known. TCR beta VDJ and CDR3 profiles were obtained from a genomic DNA template. TCRdb independently ran MiXCR on the reads; one entry per CDR3 protein. Of some 290,000 distinct CDR3 sequences listed, approximately 56% are singletons. General observations from the study: Patients and controls shared 25 to 35 CD8+ CDR3 sequences, highly expressed in patients.

The CDR3 spans 14 residues. Germline V lookup: CDR1 SQVTM, CDR2 ANQGSEA. Trimming shortened V by 0 bases and J by 4 bases, and 13 bases separated the two germline ends. The clonotype comes from a human donor with severe aplastic anemia or a healthy control (not recorded which). Sequencing was done on a sample of sorted CD4+, CD8+, or CD8+CD57+ T cells (not recorded which) from PBMCs. This chain connects TRBV29-1 to TRBJ2-7; D unresolved. In nucleotides, the CDR3 is TGCAGCGTTGAAGATTTGGGTAAGCCTTACGAGCAGTACTTC. Translated, it gives CSVEDLGKPYEQYF.